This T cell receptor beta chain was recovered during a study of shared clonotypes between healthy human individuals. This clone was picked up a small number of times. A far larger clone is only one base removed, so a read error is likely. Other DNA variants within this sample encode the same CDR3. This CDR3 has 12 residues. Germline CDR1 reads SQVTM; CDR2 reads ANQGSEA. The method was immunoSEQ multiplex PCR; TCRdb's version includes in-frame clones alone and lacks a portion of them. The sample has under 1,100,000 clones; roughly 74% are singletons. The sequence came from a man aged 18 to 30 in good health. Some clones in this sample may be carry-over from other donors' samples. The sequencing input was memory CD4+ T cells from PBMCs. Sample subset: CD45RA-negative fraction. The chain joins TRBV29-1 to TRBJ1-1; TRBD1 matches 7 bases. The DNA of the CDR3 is TGCAGCGTCCTGACAGGGAACACCGAAGCTTTCTTT. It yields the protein CSVLTGNTEAFF. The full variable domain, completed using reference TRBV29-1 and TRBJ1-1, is SAVISQKPSRDICQRGTSLTIQCQVDSQVTMMFWYRQQPGQSLTLIATANQGSEATYESGFVIDKFPISRPNLTFSTLTVSNMSPEDSSIYLCSVLTGNTEAFFGQGTRLTVV.